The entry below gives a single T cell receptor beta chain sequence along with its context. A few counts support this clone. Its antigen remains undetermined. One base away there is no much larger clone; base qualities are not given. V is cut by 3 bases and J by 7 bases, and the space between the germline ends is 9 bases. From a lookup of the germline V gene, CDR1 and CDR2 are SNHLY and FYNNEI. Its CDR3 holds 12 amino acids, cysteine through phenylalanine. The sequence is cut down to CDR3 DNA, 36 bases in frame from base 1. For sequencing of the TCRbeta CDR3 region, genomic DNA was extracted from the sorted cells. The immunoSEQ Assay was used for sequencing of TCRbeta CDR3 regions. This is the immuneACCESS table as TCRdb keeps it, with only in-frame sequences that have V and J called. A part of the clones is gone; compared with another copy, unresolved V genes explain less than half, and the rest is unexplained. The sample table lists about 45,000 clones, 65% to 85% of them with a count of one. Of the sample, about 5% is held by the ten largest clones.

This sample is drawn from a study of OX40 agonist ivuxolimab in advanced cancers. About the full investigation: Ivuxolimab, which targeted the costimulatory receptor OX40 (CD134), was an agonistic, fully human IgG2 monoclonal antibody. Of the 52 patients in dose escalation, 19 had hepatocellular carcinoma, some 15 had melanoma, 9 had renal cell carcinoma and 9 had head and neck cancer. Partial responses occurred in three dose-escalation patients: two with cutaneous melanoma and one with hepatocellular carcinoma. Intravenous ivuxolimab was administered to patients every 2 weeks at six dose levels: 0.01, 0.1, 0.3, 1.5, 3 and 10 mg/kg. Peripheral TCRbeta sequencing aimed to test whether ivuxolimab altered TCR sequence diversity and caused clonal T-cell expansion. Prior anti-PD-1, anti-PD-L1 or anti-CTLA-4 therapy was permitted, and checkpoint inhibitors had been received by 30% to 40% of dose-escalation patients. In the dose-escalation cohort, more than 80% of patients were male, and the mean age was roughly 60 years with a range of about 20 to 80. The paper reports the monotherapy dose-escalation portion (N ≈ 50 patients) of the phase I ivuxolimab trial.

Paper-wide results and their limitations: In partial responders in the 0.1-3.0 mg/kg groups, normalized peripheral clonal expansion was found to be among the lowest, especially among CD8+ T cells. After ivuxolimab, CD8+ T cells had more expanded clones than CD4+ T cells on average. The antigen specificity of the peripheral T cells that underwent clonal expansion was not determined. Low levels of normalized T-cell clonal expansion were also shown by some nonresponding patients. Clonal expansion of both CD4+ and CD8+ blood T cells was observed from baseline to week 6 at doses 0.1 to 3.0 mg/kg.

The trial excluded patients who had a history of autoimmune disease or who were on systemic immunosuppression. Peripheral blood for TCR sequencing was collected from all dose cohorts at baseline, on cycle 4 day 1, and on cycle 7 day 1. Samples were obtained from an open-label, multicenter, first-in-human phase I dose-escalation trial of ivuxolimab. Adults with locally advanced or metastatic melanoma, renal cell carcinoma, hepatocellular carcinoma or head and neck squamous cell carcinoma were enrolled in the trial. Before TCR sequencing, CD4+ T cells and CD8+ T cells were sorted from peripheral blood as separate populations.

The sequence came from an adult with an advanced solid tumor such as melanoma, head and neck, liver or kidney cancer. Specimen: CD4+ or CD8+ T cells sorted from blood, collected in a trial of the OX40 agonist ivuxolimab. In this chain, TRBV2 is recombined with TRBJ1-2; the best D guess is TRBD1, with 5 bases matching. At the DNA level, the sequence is TGTGCCAGCAGTGAGTATGGGGCTGGCTACACCTTC. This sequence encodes CASSEYGAGYTF.